This T cell receptor beta chain was profiled in a study of beta chain features in type 1 diabetes. Study results and limitations: Across patients, naive, central memory and Treg TCRB repertoires exhibited apparently greater similarity than was observed across healthy donors.

Expressed TCRB transcripts got sequenced, as all isolated RNA was reverse transcribed. Sequencing used immunoSEQ multiplex PCR; TCRdb keeps in-frame clones, though not all of them. This sample has around 320,000 clones; 13% to 15% occur once, and the top ten carry roughly 7%. This clone occurred a few times. What it recognizes is unknown. The sample taken for sequencing was central memory CD4+ T cells from blood. This receptor was obtained from a man aged 25 to 40 in good health.

The CDR3 DNA is TGTGCCATCAGGAGGGTTGGCGGGAGAGACACCGGGGAGCTGTTTTTT. Its translation: CAIRRVGGRDTGELFF. The V and J genes are TRBV10-3 and TRBJ2-2; 7 bases fit TRBD2. V trimming: 6 bases; J trimming: 3 bases; junction bases outside the gene matches: 10. Germline V gene sequence: CDR1 ENHRY, CDR2 SYGVKD. This CDR3 has 16 residues.